This T cell receptor (beta chain) was recovered during a study of T cell repertoires in cytomegalovirus infection (dated by TCRdb to about 2019). Regarding the study in general: Donor HLA type was relevant to the analysis, because carriage of CMV infection together with the matching HLA type was indicated by public TCR beta signatures. What the research found in general, with its limitations: The ex vivo response was dominated by HLA-C-restricted CMV-specific TCR beta clonotypes, which also provided the single most frequent clonotype in two of eight donors. In both this cohort and an independent cohort of several hundred donors, the cumulative frequency of public TCR beta family members distinguished carriers of CMV infection plus the relevant HLA type.

This clonotype has at least ten counts. This receptor's antigen is unknown. The sample holds no much larger clone one base away, and base qualities are not on file. Sequencing took place on an Illumina HiSeq 1500. In-frame beta chains were kept once TCRdb had trimmed the public reads at Q25 with fastp and called clones with MiXCR. Entries are consolidated by CDR3 protein sequence, retaining the most common genes and DNA. The sample table shows some 180,000 distinct CDR3 sequences, and approximately 9.6% are seen once. Of the sample, approximately 4.6% falls within the top ten clones. CDR1 and CDR2 (SEHNR, FQNEAQ) derive from the germline V gene (reference sequence). Inclusive of the bounding cysteine and phenylalanine, the CDR3 is 13 residues long. Only CDR3 DNA is held: 39 bases, read in frame from base 1. V is clipped by 1 base and J by 10 bases, and the sequence between their germline boundaries is 11 bases long.

The chain links TRBV7-9 with TRBJ2-1; there is no confident call for the D gene. This clonotype originated in a human donor in good health (CMV status not recorded). Some clones in this sample may be carry-over from other donors' samples. Specimen: PBMCs. The DNA sequence is TGTGCCAGCAGCTTAGAACTGCTCCAAGAGCAGTTCTTC. Its protein is CASSLELLQEQFF.